The clone carrying this T cell receptor (beta chain) turned up a few times. Antigen unknown. Libraries were prepared by immunoSEQ multiplex PCR; TCRdb keeps only in-frame clonotypes and omits some of them. The sample includes more than 100,000 clones, around 88% seen only once; the top ten take approximately 5%. Trimming left V 1 base short and J 0 bases short, with 12 bases between. Germline-derived CDR1 and CDR2 are SEHNR and FQNEAQ (reference sequence). The CDR3 is 17 amino acids. The sample comes from a study of T cell responses to AZD1222 COVID-19 vaccine. Study context: The analysis combined second doses at about 4 or about 12 weeks. Study-level findings and limits: In a largely white British group with more females than males, clonal diversity was possibly underestimated. Spike-specific TCR breadth and depth were elevated following two AZD1222 doses. Vaccine-related CD4 TCRs covered spike, predominating at 160-218 and 743-854.

This specimen was peripheral blood, taken on day 0 of AZD1222 vaccination. V gene TRBV7-9 combines with J gene TRBJ2-2; D gene ambiguous. The TCR originated in an adult in good health. CDR3 coding DNA: TGTGCCAGCAGCTTAGGAGGAAGTCCCACGAACACCGGGGAGCTGTTTTTT. Protein sequence: CASSLGGSPTNTGELFF.